This T cell receptor beta chain was sequenced for a study of T cell responses to AZD1222 COVID-19 vaccine. General study results and limits: At study baseline, merely six AZD1222 recipients were seropositive. Nearly half of the spike-specific TCRs reportedly recognize variant regions that carry no mutations.

Concerning this clone itself: Its antigen remains unidentified.

TCRdb keeps only in-frame clones here, not all; method: immunoSEQ multiplex PCR. Of some 120,000 clones listed, around 92% are singletons. This clonotype was sampled from an adult in good health. The source material was peripheral blood, sampled on day 0 of AZD1222 vaccination.

The CDR3 DNA reads TGTGCCAGCAGTTTAACCGGGGCCAACGTCCTGACTTTC. Residues: CASSLTGANVLTF. The rearrangement uses TRBV28 and TRBJ2-6; D uncertain. Trimming removed 2 bases at V and 4 bases at J, with 3 bases between. Per germline, CDR1 MDHEN and CDR2 SYDVKM. CDR3 length: 13 amino acids.